Listed below are T cell receptor beta chains from one sample, sequenced in a study of shared clonotypes between healthy human individuals. Sequencing was performed with immunoSEQ multiplex PCR; in TCRdb, only in-frame clones are kept and a portion is missing. The repertoire has 98,000 or so clones, about 63% of them found once; the top ten carry more than 20%. Sequenced input: memory CD8+ T cells sorted from blood. These receptors were obtained from a woman between 25 and 40 years old in good health. CDR3s include the opening cysteine and the closing phenylalanine or tryptophan. D genes are given only for firm matches.

v_call,d_call,j_call,cdr3_aa
TRBV6-5,NA,TRBJ1-1,CASSPTLNTEAFF
TRBV21-1,NA,TRBJ2-1,CASSKAGLASSYNEQFF
TRBV4-2,NA,TRBJ2-2,CASSPGGINTGELFF
TRBV4-2,NA,TRBJ2-7,CASSQTSGDSSYEQYF
TRBV29-1,NA,TRBJ2-1,CSVEGLAGPARGTYNEQFF
TRBV10-1,TRBD1,TRBJ1-2,CASSRDRNYGYTF
TRBV5-5,NA,TRBJ2-7,CASSLARGYEQYF
TRBV13,NA,TRBJ1-3,CASSLDYRSSGNTIYF
TRBV11-2,TRBD1,TRBJ2-1,CASSDTGTGPYNEQFF
TRBV7-8,TRBD2,TRBJ2-7,CASSLAETSGERFDYEQYF
TRBV14,NA,TRBJ1-2,CASSQIGHYGYTF
TRBV6-6,NA,TRBJ1-1,CATSSTQMNTEAFF
TRBV2,NA,TRBJ2-7,CASSDPYLLGGPTGDEQYF
TRBV28,TRBD1,TRBJ1-1,CASNRQGLGSEAFF
TRBV11-2,NA,TRBJ2-7,CASSLEGTSYEQYF
TRBV28,NA,TRBJ2-3,CASSLSPGESTDTQYF
TRBV5-1,NA,TRBJ2-3,CASSLVRKVPSTDTQYF
TRBV7-9,TRBD2,TRBJ2-3,CASRSKREVTDTQYF
TRBV6-1,NA,TRBJ2-3,CASGARTTLTDTQYF
TRBV23-1,NA,TRBJ1-6,CASAAGLSSSPLHF
TRBV11-3,TRBD1,TRBJ1-5,CASSLDRTGICIEPQHF
TRBV2,TRBD1,TRBJ2-7,CASSGDREYEQYF
TRBV6-1,NA,TRBJ2-2,CASSLQANTGELFF
TRBV6-1,TRBD1,TRBJ2-7,CASSKWTGTDGEQYF
TRBV2,NA,TRBJ1-6,CASRTANSPLHF
TRBV19,TRBD1,TRBJ2-4,CASSIVRRGTALVDIQYF
TRBV12-2,NA,TRBJ2-1,CASRLGVNEQFF
TRBV14,NA,TRBJ2-7,CASSQGPRGVSSYEQYF
TRBV5-4,TRBD2,TRBJ2-1,CASSFPSGRARNEQFF
TRBV5-5,NA,TRBJ2-2,CASSLEGEFTGELFF
TRBV7-9,NA,TRBJ2-3,CASSPLLSTDTQYF
TRBV19,TRBD2,TRBJ2-1,CASSEVTSGRYAIWDEQFF
TRBV19,NA,TRBJ1-2,CASSKTEFYGYTF
TRBV28,TRBD1,TRBJ2-6,CASSPGRTGSLSGANVLTF
TRBV27,NA,TRBJ2-7,CASTPPTGAAYEQYF
TRBV7-6,NA,TRBJ2-7,CASARVSYEQYF
TRBV29-1,NA,TRBJ2-3,CSVEDFFTDTQYF
TRBV28,NA,TRBJ1-3,CASTSGPGYGSLFGNTIYF
TRBV18,TRBD1,TRBJ1-4,CASSPVGQGSEKLFF
TRBV29-1,NA,TRBJ1-4,CSVGRGGTGNEKLFF
TRBV9,NA,TRBJ1-5,CASSVSWGNQPQHF
TRBV11-2,TRBD2,TRBJ2-1,CASTPGTSGMNEQFF
TRBV15,TRBD2,TRBJ2-1,CATSTTLAGLFYNEQFF
TRBV6-1,NA,TRBJ2-1,CASGTNEQFF
TRBV28,TRBD2,TRBJ2-7,CASSLPSGSSEQYF
TRBV5-8,NA,TRBJ2-1,CASSLITSSSYNEQFF
TRBV5-1,TRBD1,TRBJ2-7,CASSPAGGTYEQYF
TRBV19,NA,TRBJ1-1,CASSMDRYTEAFF
TRBV29-1,TRBD2,TRBJ2-3,CSVEPRGLAGTDTQYF
TRBV14,NA,TRBJ2-7,CASSPGTLYEQYF
TRBV18,NA,TRBJ1-2,CASSPPVARGDGYTF
TRBV19,NA,TRBJ1-3,CASSMLGSGNTIYF
TRBV27,NA,TRBJ1-1,CASRLGHSEAFF
TRBV18,TRBD2,TRBJ2-7,CASSPPGLAGEQYF
TRBV5-1,NA,TRBJ1-1,CASSLSGQLNTEAFF
TRBV6-1,NA,TRBJ1-3,CANGTPGNTIYF
TRBV10-3,NA,TRBJ2-7,CAISEGRGRTYEQYF
TRBV2,NA,TRBJ2-7,CASNRDISYEQYF
TRBV2,NA,TRBJ1-1,CASGRQVSFNTEAFF
TRBV7-9,TRBD2,TRBJ2-3,CASSTVAGRFTDTQYF